The entry below gives a single T cell receptor (beta chain) sequence along with its context. This entry comes from a study of blood T cell repertoires in COVID-19. Study information: Samples taken during acute and convalescent COVID-19 were collected in the United States, Italy and Spain. PBMCs, B-cell-depleted T cells, or T cells were the source of the cDNA or gDNA that made up the material.

Germline CDR1 is SGDLS and CDR2 is YYNGEE. The V and J ends lost 0 bases and 5 bases respectively, with 11 bases between them. This CDR3 is 14 amino acids long. Authors' methods: Amplification of reference gene primers was used by the study to estimate nucleated cell counts. The table came from immunoSEQ multiplex PCR; TCRdb's copy has only in-frame clones and leaves some out. D and trimming were read from the DNA, whereas the V and J calls and clone size are those reported in that table. The sample contains some 240,000 clones, roughly 89% of which appear only once. The material sequenced was peripheral blood. The chain recombines TRBV9 with TRBJ2-5; D may be TRBD1 (5 bases). This clonotype originated in a woman between 40 and 55 years old who had recovered from COVID-19. The CDR3 spells CASSVAVGVETQYF. The CDR3 DNA sequence: TGTGCCAGCAGCGTAGCTGTAGGGGTGGAGACCCAGTACTTC.